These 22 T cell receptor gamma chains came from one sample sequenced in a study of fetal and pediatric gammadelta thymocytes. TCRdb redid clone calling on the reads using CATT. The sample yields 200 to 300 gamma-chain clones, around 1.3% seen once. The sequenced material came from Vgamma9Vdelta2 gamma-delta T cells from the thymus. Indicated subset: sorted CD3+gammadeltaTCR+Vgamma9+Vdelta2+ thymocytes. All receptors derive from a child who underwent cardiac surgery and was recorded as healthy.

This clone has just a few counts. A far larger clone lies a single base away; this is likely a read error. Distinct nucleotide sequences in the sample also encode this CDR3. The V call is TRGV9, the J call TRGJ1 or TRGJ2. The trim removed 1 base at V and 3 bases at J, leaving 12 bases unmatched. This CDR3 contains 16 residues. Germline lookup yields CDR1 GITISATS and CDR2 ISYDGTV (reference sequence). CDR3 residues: CALWEVHAGIYYKKLF. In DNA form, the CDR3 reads TGTGCCTTGTGGGAGGTACACGCAGGAATTTATTATAAGAAACTCTTT.

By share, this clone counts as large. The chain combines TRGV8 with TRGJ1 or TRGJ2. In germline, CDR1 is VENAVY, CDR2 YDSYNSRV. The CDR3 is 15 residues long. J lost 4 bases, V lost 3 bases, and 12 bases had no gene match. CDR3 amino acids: CATWDRKGSYYKKLF. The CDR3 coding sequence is TGTGCCACCTGGGATCGGAAGGGGAGCTATTATAAGAAACTCTTT.

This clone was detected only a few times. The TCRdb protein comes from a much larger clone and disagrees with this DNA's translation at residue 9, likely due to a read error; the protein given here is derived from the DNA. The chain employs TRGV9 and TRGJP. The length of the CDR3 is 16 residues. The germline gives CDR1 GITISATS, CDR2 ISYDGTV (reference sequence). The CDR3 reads CALWGMQEFGKKIKVF. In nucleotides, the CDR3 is TGTGCCTTGTGGGGGATGCAAGAGTTTGGCAAAAAAATCAAGGTATTT.

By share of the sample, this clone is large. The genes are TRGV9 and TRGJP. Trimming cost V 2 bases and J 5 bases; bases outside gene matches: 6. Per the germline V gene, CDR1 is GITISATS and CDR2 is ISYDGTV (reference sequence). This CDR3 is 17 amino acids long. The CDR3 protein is CALWEGEKELGKKIKVF. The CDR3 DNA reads TGTGCCTTGTGGGAGGGGGAGAAAGAGTTGGGCAAAAAAATCAAGGTATTT.

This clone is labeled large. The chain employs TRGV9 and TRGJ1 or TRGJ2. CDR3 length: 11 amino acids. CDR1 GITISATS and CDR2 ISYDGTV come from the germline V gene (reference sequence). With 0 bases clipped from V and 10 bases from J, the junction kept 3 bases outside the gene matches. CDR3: CALWEVRKKLF. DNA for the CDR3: TGTGCCTTGTGGGAGGTGCGGAAGAAACTCTTT.

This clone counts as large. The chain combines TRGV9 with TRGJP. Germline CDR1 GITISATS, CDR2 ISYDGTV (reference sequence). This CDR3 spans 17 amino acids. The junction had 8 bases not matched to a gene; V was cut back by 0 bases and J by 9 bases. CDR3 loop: CALWEVHEWLGKKIKVF. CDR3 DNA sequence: TGTGCCTTGTGGGAGGTGCATGAATGGTTGGGCAAAAAAATCAAGGTATTT.

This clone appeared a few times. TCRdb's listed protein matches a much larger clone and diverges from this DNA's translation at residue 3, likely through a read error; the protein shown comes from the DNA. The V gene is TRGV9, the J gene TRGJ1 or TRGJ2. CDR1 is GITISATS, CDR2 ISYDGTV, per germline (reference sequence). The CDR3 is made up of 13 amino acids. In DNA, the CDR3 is TGTGCCGTGTGGGAGGTGAACGGTTATAAGAAACTCTTT. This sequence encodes CAVWEVNGYKKLF.

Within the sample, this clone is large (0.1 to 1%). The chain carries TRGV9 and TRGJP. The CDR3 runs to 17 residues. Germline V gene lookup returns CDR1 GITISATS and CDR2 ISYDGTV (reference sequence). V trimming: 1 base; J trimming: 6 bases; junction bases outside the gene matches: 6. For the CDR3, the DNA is TGTGCCTTGTGGGAGGTAGTCCGAGAGTTGGGCAAAAAAATCAAGGTATTT. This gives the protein CALWEVVRELGKKIKVF.

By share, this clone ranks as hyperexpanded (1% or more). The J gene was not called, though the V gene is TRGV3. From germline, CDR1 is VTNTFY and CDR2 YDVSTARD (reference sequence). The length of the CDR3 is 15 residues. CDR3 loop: CATWDRHVPAHARVF. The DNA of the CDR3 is TGTGCCACCTGGGACAGGCATGTTCCCGCGCACGCTCGGGTCTTT.

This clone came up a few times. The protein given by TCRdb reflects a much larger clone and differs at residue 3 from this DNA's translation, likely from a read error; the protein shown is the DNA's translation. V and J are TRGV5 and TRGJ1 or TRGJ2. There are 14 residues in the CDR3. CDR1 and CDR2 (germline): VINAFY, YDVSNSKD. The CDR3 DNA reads TGTGCCCCCTGGGGGGCAACGAATTATTATAAGAAACTCTTT. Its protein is CAPWGATNYYKKLF.

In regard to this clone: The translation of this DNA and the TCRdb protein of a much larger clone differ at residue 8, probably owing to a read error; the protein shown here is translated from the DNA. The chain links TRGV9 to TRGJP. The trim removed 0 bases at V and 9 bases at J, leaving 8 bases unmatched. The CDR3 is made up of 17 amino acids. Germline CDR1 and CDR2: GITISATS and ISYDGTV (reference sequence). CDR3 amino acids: CALWEVQVWLGKKIKVF. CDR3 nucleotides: TGTGCCTTGTGGGAGGTGCAGGTATGGTTGGGCAAAAAAATCAAGGTATTT.

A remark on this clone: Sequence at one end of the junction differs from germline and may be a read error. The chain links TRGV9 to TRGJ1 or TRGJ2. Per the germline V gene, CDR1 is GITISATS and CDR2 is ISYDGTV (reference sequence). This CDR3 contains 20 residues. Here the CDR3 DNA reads TGTGCCTTGTGGGAGGGCACTGGCCCTGAGGCCCCCATCAATTATTATATGAAACTCTTT. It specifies CALWEGTGPEAPINYYMKLF.

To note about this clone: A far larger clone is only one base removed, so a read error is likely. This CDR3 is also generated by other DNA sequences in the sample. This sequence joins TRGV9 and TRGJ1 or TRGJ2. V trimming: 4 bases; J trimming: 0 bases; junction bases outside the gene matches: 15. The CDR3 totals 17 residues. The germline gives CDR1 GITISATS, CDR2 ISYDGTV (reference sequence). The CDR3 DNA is TGTGCCTTGTGGGACAAGGACCGAGGACCGAATTATTATAAGAAACTCTTT. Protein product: CALWDKDRGPNYYKKLF.

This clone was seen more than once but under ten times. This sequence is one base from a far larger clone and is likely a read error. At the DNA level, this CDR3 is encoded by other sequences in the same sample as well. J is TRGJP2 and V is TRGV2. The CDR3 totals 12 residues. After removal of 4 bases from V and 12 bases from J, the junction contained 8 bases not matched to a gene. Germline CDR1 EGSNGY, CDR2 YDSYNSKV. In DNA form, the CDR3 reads TGTGCCACCTGGGAAATCTGGAGGATCAAGACGTTT. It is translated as CATWEIWRIKTF.

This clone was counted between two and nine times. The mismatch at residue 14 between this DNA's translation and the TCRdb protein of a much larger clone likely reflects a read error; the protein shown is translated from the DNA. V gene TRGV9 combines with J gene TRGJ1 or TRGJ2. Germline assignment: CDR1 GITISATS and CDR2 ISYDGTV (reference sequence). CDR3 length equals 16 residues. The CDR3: CALWETDEGGYYKNLF. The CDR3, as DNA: TGTGCCTTGTGGGAGACCGATGAAGGGGGGTATTATAAGAATCTCTTT.

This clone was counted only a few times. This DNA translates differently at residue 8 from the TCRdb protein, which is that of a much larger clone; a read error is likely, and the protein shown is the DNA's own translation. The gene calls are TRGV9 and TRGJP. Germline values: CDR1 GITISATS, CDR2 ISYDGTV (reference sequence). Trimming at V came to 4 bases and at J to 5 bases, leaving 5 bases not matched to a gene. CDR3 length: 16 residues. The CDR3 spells CALWDTEELGKKIKVF. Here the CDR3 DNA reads TGTGCCTTGTGGGATACGGAAGAGTTGGGCAAAAAAATCAAGGTATTT.

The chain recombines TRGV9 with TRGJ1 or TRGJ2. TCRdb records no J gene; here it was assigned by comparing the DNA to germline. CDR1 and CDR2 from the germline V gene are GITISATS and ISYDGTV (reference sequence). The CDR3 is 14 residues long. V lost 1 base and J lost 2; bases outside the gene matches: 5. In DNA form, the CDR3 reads TGTGCCTTGTGGGAGGTTCCATATTATTATAAGAAACTCTTT. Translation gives CALWEVPYYYKKLF.

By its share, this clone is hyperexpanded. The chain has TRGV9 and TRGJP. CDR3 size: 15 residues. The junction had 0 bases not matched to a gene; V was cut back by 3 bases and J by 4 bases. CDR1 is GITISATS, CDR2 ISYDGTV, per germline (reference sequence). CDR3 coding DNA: TGTGCCTTGTGGGAGCAAGAGTTGGGCAAAAAAATCAAGGTATTT. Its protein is CALWEQELGKKIKVF.

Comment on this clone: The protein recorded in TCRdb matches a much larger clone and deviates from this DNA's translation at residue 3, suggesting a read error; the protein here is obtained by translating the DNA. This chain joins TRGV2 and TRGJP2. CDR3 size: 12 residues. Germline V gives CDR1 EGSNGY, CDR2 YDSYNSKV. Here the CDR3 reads CAIWEIWRIKTF. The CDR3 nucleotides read TGTGCCATCTGGGAAATTTGGAGGATCAAGACGTTT.

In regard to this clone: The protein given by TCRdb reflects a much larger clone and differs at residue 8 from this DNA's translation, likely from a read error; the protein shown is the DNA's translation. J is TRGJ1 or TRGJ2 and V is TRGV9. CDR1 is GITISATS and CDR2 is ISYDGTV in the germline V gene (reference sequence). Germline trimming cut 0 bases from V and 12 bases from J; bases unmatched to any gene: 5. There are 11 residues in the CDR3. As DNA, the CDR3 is TGTGCCTTGTGGGAGGTGCAACGGAAACTCTTT. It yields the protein CALWEVQRKLF.

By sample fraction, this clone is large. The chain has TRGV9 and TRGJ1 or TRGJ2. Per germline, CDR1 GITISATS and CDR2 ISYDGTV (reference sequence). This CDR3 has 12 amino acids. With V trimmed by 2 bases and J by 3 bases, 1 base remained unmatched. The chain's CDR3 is CALWEGYYKKLF. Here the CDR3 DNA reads TGTGCCTTGTGGGAGGGTTATTATAAGAAACTCTTT.

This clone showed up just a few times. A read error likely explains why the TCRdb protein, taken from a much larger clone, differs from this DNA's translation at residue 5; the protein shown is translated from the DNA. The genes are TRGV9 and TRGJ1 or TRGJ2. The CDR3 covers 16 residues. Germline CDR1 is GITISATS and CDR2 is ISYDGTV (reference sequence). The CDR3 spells CALWGVHAGIYYKKLF. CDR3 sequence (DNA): TGTGCCTTGTGGGGGGTGCACGCAGGAATTTATTATAAGAAACTCTTT.